This note documents a single T cell receptor beta chain sequence. Assay used: immunoSEQ multiplex PCR; TCRdb lists only in-frame clones, some missing. The data contain some 150,000 clones, roughly 82% of them singletons. This specimen belongs to a study of blood T cell repertoires in COVID-19. Study information: Nucleic acid was either cDNA or gDNA, and it came from T cells, B-cell-depleted T cells, or PBMCs.

This CDR3 spans 17 amino acids. From germline, CDR1 is SGHTA and CDR2 FQGTGA. J gave up 4 bases and V 8 bases, and 9 bases lay outside the gene matches. The sequence derives from a woman in her fifties or sixties with acute or convalescent COVID-19. Sequencing was performed on peripheral blood. The rearrangement joins TRBV7-3 to TRBJ2-2, with 14 positions matching TRBD2. The CDR3 reads CASGRGLAGVGTGELFF. The CDR3 DNA reads as TGTGCCAGCGGCAGGGGACTAGCGGGAGTCGGCACCGGGGAGCTGTTTTTT.